This T cell receptor (beta chain) was sequenced in a study of shared clonotypes between healthy human individuals. CD45RA+ naive and CD45RA-negative memory subsets were separated from CD4+ cells. The method was immunoSEQ multiplex PCR; TCRdb's version includes in-frame clones alone and lacks a portion of them. The repertoire holds about 1 million clones, about 80% seen once, with around 1.5% in the top ten. V was clipped by 4 bases and J by 3 bases, with 15 bases between them. The CDR3 covers 15 residues. Germline assignment: CDR1 SGHRS and CDR2 YFSETQ. The V call is TRBV5-1, the J call TRBJ2-3, with D hard to call. The receptor was isolated from a man between 18 and 29 years old in good health. Material: memory CD4+ T cells sorted from blood. Subset defined: CD45RA-negative fraction. The CDR3 DNA follows: TGCGCCAGCAGCGCGCAGCCTGGGGTTACAGATACGCAGTATTTT. This sequence encodes CASSAQPGVTDTQYF. Combining the CDR3 with reference TRBV5-1 and TRBJ2-3 gives the whole variable domain KAGVTQTPRYLIKTRGQQVTLSCSPISGHRSVSWYQQTPGQGLQFLFEYFSETQRNKGNFPGRFSGRQFSNSRSEMNVSTLELGDSALYLCASSAQPGVTDTQYFGPGTRLTVL.